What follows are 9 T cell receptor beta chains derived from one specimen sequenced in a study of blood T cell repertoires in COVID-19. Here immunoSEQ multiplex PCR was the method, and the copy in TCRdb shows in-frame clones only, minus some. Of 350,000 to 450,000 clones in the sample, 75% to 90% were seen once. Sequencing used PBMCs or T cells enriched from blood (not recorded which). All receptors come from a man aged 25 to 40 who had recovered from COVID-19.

The DNA of the CDR3 is TGTGCCAGCAGTCCCGGACAGGTTGAAGCTTTCTTT. This codes for CASSPGQVEAFF. The chain carries TRBV12-3 or TRBV12-4 and TRBJ1-1, with 7 bases that match TRBD1. Trimming took 5 bases from V and 7 from J; bases not matched to a gene: 4. The CDR3 length is 12 residues.

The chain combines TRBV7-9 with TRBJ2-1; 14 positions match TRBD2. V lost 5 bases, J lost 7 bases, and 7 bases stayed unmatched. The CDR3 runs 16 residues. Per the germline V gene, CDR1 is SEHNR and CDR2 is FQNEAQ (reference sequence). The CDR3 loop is CASSMGLAGDGNEQFF. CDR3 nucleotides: TGTGCCAGCAGCATGGGACTAGCGGGAGACGGTAATGAGCAGTTCTTC.

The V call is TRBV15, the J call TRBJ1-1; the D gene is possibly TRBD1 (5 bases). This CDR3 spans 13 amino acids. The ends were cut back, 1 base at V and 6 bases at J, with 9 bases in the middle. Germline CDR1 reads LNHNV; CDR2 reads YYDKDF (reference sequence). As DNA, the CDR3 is TGTGCCACCAGCAGAGTAGAGACAGCTGAAGCTTTCTTT. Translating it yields CATSRVETAEAFF.

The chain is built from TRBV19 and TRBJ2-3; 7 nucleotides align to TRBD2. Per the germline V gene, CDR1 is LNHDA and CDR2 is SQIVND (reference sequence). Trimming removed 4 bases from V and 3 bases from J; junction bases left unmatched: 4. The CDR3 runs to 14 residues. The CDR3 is CASSTGGWTDTQYF. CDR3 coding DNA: TGTGCCAGTAGTACGGGGGGTTGGACAGATACGCAGTATTTT.

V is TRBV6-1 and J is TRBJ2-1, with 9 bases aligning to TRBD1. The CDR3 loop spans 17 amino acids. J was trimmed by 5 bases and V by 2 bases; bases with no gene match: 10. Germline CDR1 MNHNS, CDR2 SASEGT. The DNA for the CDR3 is TGTGCCAGCAGTGAAACAACCGGGACAGGGCAAAACAATGAGCAGTTCTTC. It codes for CASSETTGTGQNNEQFF.

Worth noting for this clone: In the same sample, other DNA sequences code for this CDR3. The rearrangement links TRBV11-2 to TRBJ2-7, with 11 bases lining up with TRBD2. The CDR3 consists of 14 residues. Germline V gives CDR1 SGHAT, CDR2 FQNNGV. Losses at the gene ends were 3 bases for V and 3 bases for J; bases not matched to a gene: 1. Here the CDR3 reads CASSLGLADYEQYF. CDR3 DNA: TGTGCCAGCAGCTTGGGACTAGCGGACTACGAGCAGTACTTC.

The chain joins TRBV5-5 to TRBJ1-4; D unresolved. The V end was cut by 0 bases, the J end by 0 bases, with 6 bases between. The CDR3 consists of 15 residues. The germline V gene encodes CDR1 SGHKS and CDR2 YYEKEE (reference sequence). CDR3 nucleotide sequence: TGTGCCAGCAGCTTGGACTTTGCAACTAATGAAAAACTGTTTTTT. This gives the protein CASSLDFATNEKLFF.

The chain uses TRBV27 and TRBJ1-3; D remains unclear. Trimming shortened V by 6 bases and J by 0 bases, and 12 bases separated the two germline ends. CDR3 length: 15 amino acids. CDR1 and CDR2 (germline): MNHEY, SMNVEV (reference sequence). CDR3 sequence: CASSLSIGSGNTIYF. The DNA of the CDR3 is TGTGCCAGCAGCCTATCGATCGGCTCTGGAAACACCATATATTTT.

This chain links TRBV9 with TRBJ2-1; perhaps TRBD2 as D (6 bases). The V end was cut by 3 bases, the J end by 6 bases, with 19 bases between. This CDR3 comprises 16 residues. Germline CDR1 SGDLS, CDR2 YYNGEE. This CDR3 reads CASSGRDSFSRNEQFF. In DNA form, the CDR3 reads TGTGCCAGCAGCGGACGGGACTCATTTAGCCGCAATGAGCAGTTCTTC. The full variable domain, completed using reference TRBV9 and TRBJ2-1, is DSGVTQTPKHLITATGQRVTLRCSPRSGDLSVYWYQQSLDQGLQFLIQYYNGEERAKGNILERFSAQQFPDLHSELNLSSLELGDSALYFCASSGRDSFSRNEQFFGPGTRLTVL.